This TCR beta chain was observed in a study of cytomegalovirus exposure and HLA in healthy donors. Study findings and constraints: Later examination showed HLA-associated TCR beta chains had greater clonal expansion than equally common others.

Primers for the PCR totalled 60 Vbeta and 13 Jbeta. Repertoires were generated with immunoSEQ multiplex PCR, while TCRdb's copy carries only in-frame clones and drops some. Here the sample spans 100,000 to 150,000 clones, 75% to 90% being singletons. As to this clone: Antigen specificity is unknown.

The source is a man aged 40-55 years in good health and CMV-seronegative. The sequencing input was PBMCs.

CDR3 protein: CASRSPTTYEQYF. The CDR3 coding sequence is TGTGCCAGCAGGTCTCCGACAACCTACGAGCAGTACTTC. The gene calls are TRBV6-5 and TRBJ2-7, with D unclear. Germline-derived CDR1 and CDR2 are MNHEY and SVGAGI. Trimming cost V 6 bases and J 2 bases, with 11 bases left between them. CDR3 size: 13 residues.